A selection of T cell receptor beta chains follows, all from one sample in a study of Ad26.COV2.S vaccination and SARS-CoV-2 variants. TCRdb keeps only in-frame clones here, not all; method: immunoSEQ multiplex PCR. The table shows 300,000 to 350,000 clones, with 88% occurring only once. Sequencing used peripheral blood, obtained in a trial of Ad26.COV2.S vaccine versus placebo. These receptors all stem from a person between 18 and 59 years old who received the Ad26.COV2.S COVID-19 vaccine or a placebo. Each CDR3 is given with its conserved first and last residue. A D gene is named only where the DNA matches it firmly. Part of the rows lack a size; the others show once, few, many or a class for expanded clones.

d_call,clone_size,v_call,j_call,cdr3_aa,cdr3_nt
TRBD1,NA,TRBV10-3,TRBJ1-3,CAISQGAQGNTIYF,TGTGCCATCAGCCAGGGGGCGCAAGGAAACACCATATATTTT
NA,once,TRBV29-1,TRBJ2-3,CSLLHPDTQYF,TGCAGCCTTCTCCATCCAGATACGCAGTATTTT
NA,once,TRBV10-3,TRBJ1-2,CAISQPTGTNYGYTF,TGTGCCATCAGCCAACCGACGGGGACTAACTATGGCTACACCTTC
NA,NA,TRBV7-9,TRBJ1-1,CASSQGLGDTEAFF,TGTGCCAGCAGCCAGGGGTTGGGGGACACTGAAGCTTTCTTT
NA,NA,TRBV27,TRBJ2-1,CASSLSSPYYNEQFF,TGTGCCAGCAGTTTATCTTCGCCATACTACAATGAGCAGTTCTTC
NA,NA,TRBV30,TRBJ1-3,CAWSVPDSGNTIYF,TGTGCCTGGAGTGTACCAGACTCTGGAAACACCATATATTTT
NA,once,TRBV5-4,TRBJ2-5,CASSFLGTQYF,TGTGCCAGCAGTTTTCTGGGGACCCAGTACTTC
TRBD1,NA,TRBV15,TRBJ1-2,CATSRQGDGGYTF,TGTGCCACCAGCAGACAGGGGGATGGGGGCTACACCTTC
NA,NA,TRBV7-9,TRBJ2-1,CASSLEGYYNEQFF,TGTGCCAGCAGCTTAGAGGGTTACTACAATGAGCAGTTCTTC
NA,NA,TRBV10-3,TRBJ1-2,CAISVTVDYGYTF,TGTGCCATCAGTGTCACAGTCGACTATGGCTACACCTTC
NA,few,TRBV30,TRBJ1-3,CACPFPSGNTIYF,TGTGCCTGCCCCTTTCCCTCTGGAAACACCATATATTTT
TRBD1,NA,TRBV6-2/TRBV6-3,TRBJ1-1,CASSPRGAQNTEAFF,TGTGCCAGCAGCCCCAGGGGGGCGCAGAACACTGAAGCTTTCTTT
NA,NA,TRBV14,TRBJ2-5,CASSQMYQETQYF,TGTGCCAGCAGCCAAATGTACCAAGAGACCCAGTACTTC
NA,NA,TRBV19,TRBJ2-3,CASSSGNTDTQYF,TGTGCCAGTAGTTCCGGGAACACAGATACGCAGTATTTT
NA,NA,TRBV15,TRBJ2-7,CATRQGRGVYEQYF,TGTGCCACCAGACAGGGCAGGGGGGTCTACGAGCAGTACTTC
NA,NA,TRBV11-2,TRBJ2-2,CASPGGRRNTGELFF,TGTGCCAGCCCGGGGGGCAGGAGGAACACCGGGGAGCTGTTTTTT